This T cell receptor (beta chain) was profiled in a study of T cells in Graves' hyperthyroidism and ophthalmopathy. Graves' hyperthyroidism qualified as stable when ophthalmopathy did not progress within 18 months. Not enrolled were patients with uncontrolled infection, other autoimmune disease, pregnancy or lactation. Diagnostic decisions used clinical symptoms, serum thyroxine and TRAb, thyroid ultrasound and orbital computed tomography. Per germline, CDR1 SQVTM and CDR2 ANQGSEA. This CDR3 comprises 13 residues. After removal of 6 bases from V and 7 bases from J, the junction contained 5 bases not matched to a gene. Researchers amplified the TCR beta CDR3 regions from RNA transcripts. First-round RT-PCR of the TCR CDR3 relied on the HTBI primer set. TCRdb processed the multiplex PCR reads anew with MiXCR; each CDR3 protein has one entry. The data contain about 400,000 distinct CDR3 sequences, about 15% of them singletons.

Regarding the study as a whole: Classification by a 13 V-J model distinguished ophthalmopathy from stable hyperthyroidism.

A remark on this clonotype: Its antigen remains unidentified.

This chain joins TRBV29-1 and TRBJ1-6; 8 nucleotides agree with TRBD1. Sequenced: blood. The TCR was taken from a woman in her thirties with Graves' hyperthyroidism. The CDR3 is CSVRDRGNSPLHF. In DNA form, the CDR3 reads TGCAGCGTCCGAGACAGGGGCAATTCACCCCTCCACTTT.